This is a list of T cell receptor beta chains from one sample in a study of Ad26.COV2.S vaccination and SARS-CoV-2 variants. The assay was immunoSEQ multiplex PCR, and TCRdb's table has in-frame clones only and misses some. This table has about 480,000 clones, about 83% appearing once. Sequenced here: peripheral blood, sampled in a trial of Ad26.COV2.S vaccine versus placebo. These receptors all come from a person between 18 and 59 years old who received the Ad26.COV2.S COVID-19 vaccine or a placebo. CDR3s leave out the opening cysteine and the closing phenylalanine or tryptophan. Each record gives: V gene, CDR3 length, clone size, J gene, CDR3 protein. Size is omitted from some rows. Given values are once, few, many or a class for expanded clones.

TRBV6-6	15	few	TRBJ1-4	ASSLLLTDATNEKLF
TRBV18	9	NA	TRBJ2-1	ASSQGNEQF
TRBV5-1	11	NA	TRBJ2-7	ASSLGGGYEQY
TRBV30	15	NA	TRBJ1-2	AWSVGAGANPNYGYT
TRBV19	13	NA	TRBJ1-2	ASSTPDRNAYGYT
TRBV3-1/TRBV3-2	11	NA	TRBJ1-2	ASSRTGAAGYT
TRBV19	13	NA	TRBJ2-7	ASSKKGQGTYEQY
TRBV30	9	NA	TRBJ2-3	ANQIGDTQY
TRBV7-9	14	NA	TRBJ2-1	ASSLAVAGASNEQF
TRBV7-9	10	NA	TRBJ2-2	ASGWDTGELF
TRBV13	12	NA	TRBJ2-7	ASSLGIGIHEQY
TRBV19	12	NA	TRBJ1-3	ASADFGEGNTIY
TRBV28	13	NA	TRBJ1-2	ASSLGGITNYGYT
TRBV4-3	14	few	TRBJ2-1	ASSPTGARRDNEQF
TRBV7-9	12	NA	TRBJ1-5	ASSLVGGGQPQH
TRBV2	16	NA	TRBJ2-4	ASSPPGSSGAPQGIQY
TRBV10-3	12	NA	TRBJ1-2	AISELGPPAGYT
TRBV15	12	few	TRBJ1-3	ATSPSRFGGTIY
TRBV3-1/TRBV3-2	13	NA	TRBJ1-2	ASSQAQGAVGGYT
TRBV5-1	13	NA	TRBJ2-7	ASSLSFAGGGEQY
TRBV6-2/TRBV6-3	11	NA	TRBJ1-2	ASSSQRYYGYT
TRBV30	11	NA	TRBJ1-4	AWGGASNEKLF